The 8 T cell receptor beta chains presented below share a single source sample, sequenced in a study of blood T cell repertoires in COVID-19. The method was immunoSEQ multiplex PCR; TCRdb's version includes in-frame clones alone and lacks a portion of them. Among about 220,000 clones listed, roughly four fifths were seen once. Sequencing was carried out using peripheral blood. The origin of the receptors is a woman in her seventies with acute or convalescent COVID-19.

This clone has just a few counts. The V gene is TRBV7-6, the J gene TRBJ1-5; possibly TRBD1 for D (5 bases). The CDR3 has 15 amino acids. Trimming cost V 1 base and J 4 bases, with 11 bases left between them. Germline CDR1 SGHVS, CDR2 FNYEAQ. CDR3 loop: CASSLEAGSNQPQHF. The DNA for the CDR3 is TGTGCCAGCAGCTTAGAGGCAGGGTCGAATCAGCCCCAGCATTTT.

This clone was observed a few times. The chain joins TRBV3-1 (or the pseudogene TRBV3-2) to TRBJ2-1; 8 bases map to TRBD2. V lost 1 base to trimming and J lost 3 bases; unmatched junction nucleotides: 2. Germline lookup yields CDR1 LGHDT and CDR2 YNNKEL (reference sequence). The CDR3 length is 15 residues. CDR3 nucleotides: TGTGCCAGCAGCCAAGCGGGGGGGTACTACAATGAGCAGTTCTTC. Protein product: CASSQAGGYYNEQFF.

The chain uses TRBV7-2 and TRBJ1-1, with D unclear. Trimming removed 2 bases at V and 1 base at J, with 8 bases between. CDR3 length: 14 residues. CDR1 SGHTA and CDR2 FQGNSA come from the germline V gene. In nucleotides, the CDR3 is TGTGCCAGCAGCTTAAGCGCCGGGAACACTGAAGCTTTCTTT. Translating it yields CASSLSAGNTEAFF.

This CDR3 reads CASSSGPTGNSPLHF. The CDR3 nucleotides are TGTGCCAGCAGTTCCGGCCCCACAGGGAATTCACCCCTCCACTTT. The gene calls are TRBV28 and TRBJ1-6, with D perhaps matching TRBD1 (6 bases). V shed 4 bases and J shed 7 bases, with 14 bases lying between them. This CDR3 contains 15 residues. The germline gives CDR1 MDHEN, CDR2 SYDVKM.

This chain links TRBV14 with TRBJ2-1; TRBD2 might be the D (5 bases). CDR3 length: 16 residues. V was shortened by 1 base and J by 1 base, with 11 bases between the two germline ends. Germline V CDR1 and CDR2: SGHDN, FVKESK. The CDR3 here is CASSQGAGVSYNEQFF. The CDR3 bases are TGTGCCAGCAGCCAAGGAGCCGGGGTTTCCTACAATGAGCAGTTCTTC.

This rearrangement joins TRBV9 to TRBJ1-3; weak D call: TRBD1 (5 bases). The CDR3 sequence is 15 residues long. V dropped 2 bases and J dropped 9 bases, with 18 bases sitting between them. In germline, CDR1 is SGDLS, CDR2 YYNGEE. CDR3 in DNA: TGTGCCAGCAGCGTGTCGGGGGGGTCTGCCGGCACCATATATTTT. Amino acid sequence: CASSVSGGSAGTIYF.

The chain combines TRBV7-8 with TRBJ2-3, with D perhaps TRBD2 (6 bases). Germline CDR1 is SGHVS and CDR2 is FQNEAQ. The CDR3 is 13 residues long. V lost 5 bases, J lost 5 bases, and 11 bases lay in between. The CDR3 nucleotides read TGTGCCAGCAGCCGGGGACTTCTAGATACGCAGTATTTT. Residues: CASSRGLLDTQYF. Using reference TRBV7-8 and TRBJ2-3 for the parts outside the CDR3, the full variable domain is GAGVSQSPRYKVAKRGQDVALRCDPISGHVSLFWYQQALGQGPEFLTYFQNEAQLDKSGLPSDRFFAERPEGSVSTLKIQRTQQEDSAVYLCASSRGLLDTQYFGPGTRLTVL.

The chain uses TRBV13 and TRBJ2-6; 9 positions match TRBD1. The CDR3 runs 20 residues. V lost 2 bases, J lost 1 base, and 12 bases stayed unmatched. Germline V gene sequence: CDR1 PRHDT, CDR2 FYEKMQ (reference sequence). The CDR3 bases are TGTGCCAGCAGCTTAAGTCGGAACCGGGACAGGGTTTCTGGGGCCAACGTCCTGACTTTC. Protein sequence: CASSLSRNRDRVSGANVLTF.